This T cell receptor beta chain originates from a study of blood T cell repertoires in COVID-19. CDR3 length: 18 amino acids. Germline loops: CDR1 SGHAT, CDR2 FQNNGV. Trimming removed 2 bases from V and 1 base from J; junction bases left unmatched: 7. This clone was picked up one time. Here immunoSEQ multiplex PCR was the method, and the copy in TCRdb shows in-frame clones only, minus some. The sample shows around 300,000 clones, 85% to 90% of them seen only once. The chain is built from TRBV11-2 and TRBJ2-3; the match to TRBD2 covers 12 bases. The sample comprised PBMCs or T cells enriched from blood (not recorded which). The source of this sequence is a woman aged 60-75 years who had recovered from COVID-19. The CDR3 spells CASSLTPRLAGGTDTQYF. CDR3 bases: TGTGCCAGCAGCTTAACACCAAGACTAGCGGGAGGCACAGATACGCAGTATTTT. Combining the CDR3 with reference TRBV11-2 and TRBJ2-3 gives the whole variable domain EAGVAQSPRYKIIEKRQSVAFWCNPISGHATLYWYQQILGQGPKLLIQFQNNGVVDDSQLPKDRFSAERLKGVDSTLKIQPAKLEDSAVYLCASSLTPRLAGGTDTQYFGPGTRLTVL.